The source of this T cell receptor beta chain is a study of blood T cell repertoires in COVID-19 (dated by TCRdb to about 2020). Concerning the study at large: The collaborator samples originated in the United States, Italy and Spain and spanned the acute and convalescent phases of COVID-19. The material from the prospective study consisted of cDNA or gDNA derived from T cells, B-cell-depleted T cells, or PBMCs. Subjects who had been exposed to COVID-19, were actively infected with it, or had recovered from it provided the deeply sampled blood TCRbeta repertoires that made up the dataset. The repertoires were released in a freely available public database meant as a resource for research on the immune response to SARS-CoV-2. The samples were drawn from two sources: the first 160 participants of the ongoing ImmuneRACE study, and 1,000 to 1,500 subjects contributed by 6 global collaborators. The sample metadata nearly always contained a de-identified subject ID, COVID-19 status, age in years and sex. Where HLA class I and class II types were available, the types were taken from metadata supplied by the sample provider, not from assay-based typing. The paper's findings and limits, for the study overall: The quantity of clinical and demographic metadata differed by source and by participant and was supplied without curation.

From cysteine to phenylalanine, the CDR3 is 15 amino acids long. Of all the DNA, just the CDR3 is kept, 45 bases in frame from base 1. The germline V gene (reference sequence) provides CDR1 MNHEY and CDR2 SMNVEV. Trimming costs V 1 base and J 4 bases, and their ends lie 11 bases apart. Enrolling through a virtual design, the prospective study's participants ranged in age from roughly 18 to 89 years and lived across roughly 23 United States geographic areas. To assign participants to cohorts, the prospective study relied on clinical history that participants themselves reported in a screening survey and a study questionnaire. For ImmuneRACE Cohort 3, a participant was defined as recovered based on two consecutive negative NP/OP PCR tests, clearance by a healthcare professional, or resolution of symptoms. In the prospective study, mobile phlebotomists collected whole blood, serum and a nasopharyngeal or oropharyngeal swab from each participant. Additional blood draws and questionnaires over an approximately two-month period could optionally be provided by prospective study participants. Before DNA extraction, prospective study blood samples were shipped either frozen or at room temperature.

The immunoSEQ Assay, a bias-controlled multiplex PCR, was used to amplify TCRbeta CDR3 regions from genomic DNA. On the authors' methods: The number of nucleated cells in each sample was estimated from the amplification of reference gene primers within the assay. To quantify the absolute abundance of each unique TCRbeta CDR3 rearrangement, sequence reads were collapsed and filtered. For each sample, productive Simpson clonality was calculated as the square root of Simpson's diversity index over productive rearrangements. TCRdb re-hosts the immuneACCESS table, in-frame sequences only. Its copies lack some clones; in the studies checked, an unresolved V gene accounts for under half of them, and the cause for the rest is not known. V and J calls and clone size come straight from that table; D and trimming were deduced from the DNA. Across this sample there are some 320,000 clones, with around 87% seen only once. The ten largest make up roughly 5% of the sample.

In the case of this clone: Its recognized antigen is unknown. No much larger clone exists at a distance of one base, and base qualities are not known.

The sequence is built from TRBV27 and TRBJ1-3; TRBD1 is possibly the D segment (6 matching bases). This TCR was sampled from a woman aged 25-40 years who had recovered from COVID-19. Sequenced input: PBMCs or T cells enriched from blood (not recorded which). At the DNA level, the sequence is TGTGCCAGCAGTTTATTCTCCGGGACAGGAAACACCATATATTTT. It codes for CASSLFSGTGNTIYF.